This T cell receptor beta chain originates from a study of CD8 T cells in Susac syndrome. Study in general: Patients with Susac syndrome who were sequenced included more than five with active disease and roughly eight in remission.

Random hexamers were used to reverse transcribe an amount of roughly 0.45 to 1 ug RNA. TCRdb re-analysed the immunoSEQ multiplex PCR reads in MiXCR, keeping a single row per CDR3 protein. This table has some 200,000 distinct CDR3 sequences, 85% to 95% appearing once. CDR1 is SGHRS and CDR2 is YFSETQ in the germline V gene. The CDR3 length is 18 residues. With 1 base removed from V and 5 bases from J, the gap between germline ends came to 22 bases. Sequencing was carried out using CD8+ T cells from PBMCs. The sequence came from a human donor with Susac syndrome. J is TRBJ2-1 and V is TRBV5-1, with D possibly matching TRBD2 (6 bases). Here the CDR3 DNA reads TGCGCCAGCAGCTTGTATAAACGGGACTCCGTTTTAGACAATGAGCAGTTCTTC. Translating gives CASSLYKRDSVLDNEQFF.